The sequence of this T cell receptor (beta chain) was determined in a study of T cells in Graves' hyperthyroidism and ophthalmopathy. A few counts support this clonotype. The antigen remains undetermined. General study results and limits: For ophthalmopathy, model prediction preceded onset by a median 6.5 months.

It was RNA transcripts that yielded the amplified TCR beta CDR3 regions. A first-round RT-PCR of the TCR CDR3 used the HTBI primer set. MiXCR, run by TCRdb on the multiplex PCR reads, gives a single entry per CDR3 protein. The sample carries fewer than 350,000 distinct CDR3 sequences, 13% to 15% recorded once. Germline V gene sequence: CDR1 MGHDK, CDR2 SYGVNS. V was cut by 0 bases and J by 4 bases, with 10 bases left in between. The CDR3 sequence is 15 residues long. Hyperthyroidism was newly diagnosed in patients aged 18 to 65 (duration under 2 months). Diagnoses were made from clinical symptoms, serum measures (thyroxine and TRAb), thyroid ultrasound and orbital computed tomography. Blood sampling occurred at first hyperthyroidism diagnosis, ahead of any ophthalmopathy symptoms.

Sequenced input: blood. The clonotype comes from a woman in her fifties or sixties with Graves' hyperthyroidism that later progressed to Graves' ophthalmopathy. The rearrangement links TRBV25-1 to TRBJ1-5, with D possibly TRBD1 on 6 matching bases. CDR3 loop: CASSEYGGGNQPQHF. The CDR3 DNA reads TGTGCCAGCAGTGAATACGGGGGCGGAAATCAGCCCCAGCATTTT.